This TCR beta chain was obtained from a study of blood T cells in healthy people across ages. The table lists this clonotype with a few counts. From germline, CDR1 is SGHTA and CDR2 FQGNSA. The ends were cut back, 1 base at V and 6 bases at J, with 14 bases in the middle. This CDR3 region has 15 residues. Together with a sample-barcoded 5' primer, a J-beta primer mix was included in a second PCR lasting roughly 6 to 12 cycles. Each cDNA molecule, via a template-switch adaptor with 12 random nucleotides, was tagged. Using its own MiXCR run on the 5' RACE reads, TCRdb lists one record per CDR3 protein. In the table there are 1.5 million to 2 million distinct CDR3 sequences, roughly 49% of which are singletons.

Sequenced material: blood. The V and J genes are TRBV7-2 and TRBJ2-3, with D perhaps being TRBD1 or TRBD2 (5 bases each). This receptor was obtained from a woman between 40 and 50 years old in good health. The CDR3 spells CASSLDRWGYDTQYF. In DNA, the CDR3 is TGTGCCAGCAGCTTAGATCGGTGGGGGTATGATACGCAGTATTTT.